This T cell receptor beta chain was documented in a study of T-cell reconstitution after alpha-beta-depleted transplantation in children. To note about this clonotype: The junction departs from germline at one end; a sequencing error may be responsible.

The CDR3 has 16 residues. CDR1 is MDHEN and CDR2 is SYDVKM in the germline V gene. Unique molecular identifiers were used to barcode this TCRbeta library. TCRdb processed the PCR reads anew with MiXCR; each CDR3 protein has one entry. The sample holds nearly 550,000 distinct CDR3 sequences, around 17% seen once. The source material was PBMCs from the stem cell graft donor, sampled from the stem cell graft. This clonotype was sampled from a human donor who donated a stem cell graft to a child with acute lymphoblastic leukemia. This chain uses TRBV28 with TRBJ2-7, with 7 bases lining up with TRBD1. The CDR3 sequence is CDSSRTGITTSYEQYF. CDR3 coding DNA: TGTGACAGCAGTAGGACAGGAATAACTACCTCCTACGAGCAGTACTTC.